These T cell receptor beta chains were read from a single sample in a study of breast tumors, draining lymph nodes, adjacent tissues. MiXCR was run by TCRdb on the multiplex PCR reads, yielding one entry per CDR3 protein. In the table there are some 150,000 distinct CDR3 sequences, more than 25% of which are singletons. Sample: axillary lymph node tissue. Receptors were obtained from a female donor with breast cancer. Some clones in this sample may be carry-over from other donors' samples. CDR3s include the opening cysteine and the closing phenylalanine or tryptophan. The order of the fields is V gene, J gene, D gene, CDR3 protein. The D gene is left open where the match is weak.

v_call: TRBV12-3/TRBV12-4
j_call: TRBJ2-4
d_call: TRBD2
cdr3_aa: CASSRTSGGENIQYF

v_call: TRBV20-1
j_call: TRBJ2-3
d_call: NA
cdr3_aa: CSASPGTNTIYTQYF

v_call: TRBV4-3
j_call: TRBJ1-5
d_call: NA
cdr3_aa: CASSQFPRVQETQHF

v_call: TRBV3-1
j_call: TRBJ1-2
d_call: TRBD1
cdr3_aa: CASSQTGTANYGHTF

v_call: TRBV5-1
j_call: TRBJ2-3
d_call: TRBD1
cdr3_aa: CASSLFGTATDTQYF

v_call: TRBV4-2
j_call: TRBJ2-3
d_call: NA
cdr3_aa: CASSQDGGTDTQYF

v_call: TRBV6-5
j_call: TRBJ1-5
d_call: NA
cdr3_aa: CASSYPLGGNQPQHF

v_call: TRBV12-3/TRBV12-4
j_call: TRBJ2-1
d_call: NA
cdr3_aa: CASSPWGGNEQFF

v_call: TRBV15
j_call: TRBJ2-1
d_call: TRBD2
cdr3_aa: CATSRAAAGKQFF

v_call: TRBV30
j_call: TRBJ2-5
d_call: NA
cdr3_aa: CAWSRRGETQYF

v_call: TRBV7-9
j_call: TRBJ1-2
d_call: NA
cdr3_aa: CASSEGRGRWYGYTF

v_call: TRBV12-3/TRBV12-4
j_call: TRBJ2-5
d_call: NA
cdr3_aa: CASSYGPTQTQYF

v_call: TRBV3-1
j_call: TRBJ1-2
d_call: NA
cdr3_aa: CASSHPEGMWGYTF

v_call: TRBV6-1
j_call: TRBJ2-7
d_call: NA
cdr3_aa: CASRRTAPYEQYF

v_call: TRBV6-1
j_call: TRBJ2-3
d_call: TRBD2
cdr3_aa: CASSETGGDTQYF

v_call: TRBV12-3/TRBV12-4
j_call: TRBJ2-3
d_call: TRBD2
cdr3_aa: CASRFGLARHPDTQYF

v_call: TRBV6-5
j_call: TRBJ2-5
d_call: NA
cdr3_aa: CASSYSGGDQPQYF

v_call: TRBV9
j_call: TRBJ1-2
d_call: NA
cdr3_aa: CASSGDGGVYGYTF

v_call: TRBV9
j_call: TRBJ2-2
d_call: NA
cdr3_aa: CASNKGWGIGELFF

v_call: TRBV6-5
j_call: TRBJ1-2
d_call: NA
cdr3_aa: CASRLQGFGYTF

v_call: TRBV7-3
j_call: TRBJ1-5
d_call: NA
cdr3_aa: CASRLPPENSNQPHHF

v_call: TRBV20-1
j_call: TRBJ2-2
d_call: TRBD1
cdr3_aa: CSARPDRGPTGELFF

v_call: TRBV20-1
j_call: TRBJ2-7
d_call: NA
cdr3_aa: CSARDVRDPSEQYF

v_call: TRBV7-4
j_call: TRBJ2-2
d_call: NA
cdr3_aa: CASSLWVQERTGELFF

v_call: TRBV4-3
j_call: TRBJ2-2
d_call: NA
cdr3_aa: CASNPPDRPTGELFF

v_call: TRBV9
j_call: TRBJ1-1
d_call: NA
cdr3_aa: CASSAGGGRNTEAFF

v_call: TRBV7-2
j_call: TRBJ1-2
d_call: NA
cdr3_aa: CASSSQRGWGYTF

v_call: TRBV20-1
j_call: TRBJ1-3
d_call: NA
cdr3_aa: CSAPLQVWTGNTIYF

v_call: TRBV5-1
j_call: TRBJ2-1
d_call: TRBD2
cdr3_aa: CASSPSEAGIGYNEQFF

v_call: TRBV18
j_call: TRBJ1-6
d_call: NA
cdr3_aa: CASSPPRDVPSALHF

v_call: TRBV20-1
j_call: TRBJ2-7
d_call: NA
cdr3_aa: CSAKGTYEQYF

v_call: TRBV28
j_call: TRBJ2-7
d_call: TRBD2
cdr3_aa: CASRLAGDTYEQYF

v_call: TRBV19
j_call: TRBJ2-2
d_call: NA
cdr3_aa: CASSIRGTGELFF

v_call: TRBV28
j_call: TRBJ1-5
d_call: NA
cdr3_aa: CASSSDWRGNQPQHF

v_call: TRBV6-5
j_call: TRBJ1-6
d_call: NA
cdr3_aa: CASSYRSLDSPLHF

v_call: TRBV3-1
j_call: TRBJ2-3
d_call: NA
cdr3_aa: CASSQAIGQTQYF

v_call: TRBV5-1
j_call: TRBJ1-6
d_call: TRBD1
cdr3_aa: CASSLAAGQGSSPLHF

v_call: TRBV28
j_call: TRBJ2-1
d_call: NA
cdr3_aa: CASKGSSYNEQSF

v_call: TRBV7-8
j_call: TRBJ1-5
d_call: NA
cdr3_aa: CASSLRPVQPQHF

v_call: TRBV5-6
j_call: TRBJ2-7
d_call: NA
cdr3_aa: CASSWGLKGRYEQYF

v_call: TRBV12-3/TRBV12-4
j_call: TRBJ2-1
d_call: NA
cdr3_aa: CASSDWRGAVEQFF

v_call: TRBV5-4
j_call: TRBJ2-4
d_call: NA
cdr3_aa: CASSSYDRPKMKNIQYF

v_call: TRBV7-2
j_call: TRBJ1-2
d_call: TRBD1
cdr3_aa: CASTQDRGANYGYTF

v_call: TRBV15
j_call: TRBJ2-5
d_call: NA
cdr3_aa: CATSSGRGAQYF

v_call: TRBV6-6
j_call: TRBJ2-2
d_call: NA
cdr3_aa: CAIRGQRNTGELFF

v_call: TRBV27
j_call: TRBJ2-2
d_call: TRBD2
cdr3_aa: CGSSLSGREWGLGELFF

v_call: TRBV24-1
j_call: TRBJ2-7
d_call: NA
cdr3_aa: CATSYAGSDEQYF

v_call: TRBV15
j_call: TRBJ2-5
d_call: NA
cdr3_aa: CATSGLVGNQETQYF

v_call: TRBV30
j_call: TRBJ2-2
d_call: NA
cdr3_aa: CAWSVLNTGELFF

v_call: TRBV19
j_call: TRBJ1-4
d_call: TRBD1
cdr3_aa: CASSMDRDEKLFF

v_call: TRBV10-1
j_call: TRBJ2-1
d_call: NA
cdr3_aa: CASSETGRDEQFF

v_call: TRBV18
j_call: TRBJ1-1
d_call: TRBD1
cdr3_aa: CASSQRQGQDEAFF

v_call: TRBV4-1
j_call: TRBJ2-7
d_call: NA
cdr3_aa: CASSQVGGGGPEQYF

v_call: TRBV2
j_call: TRBJ2-1
d_call: NA
cdr3_aa: CASGREYEQFF

v_call: TRBV6-6
j_call: TRBJ2-5
d_call: NA
cdr3_aa: CASSVGVWTQYF